The rows below give T cell receptor beta chains drawn from one sample of a study of T cell changes during pregnancy in multiple sclerosis. Data came from immunoSEQ multiplex PCR; TCRdb stores just in-frame clones and leaves some out. Among 15,000 to 25,000 clones listed, more than 85% were seen once. Sample: CD8+ T cells from peripheral blood mononuclear cells, taken after pregnancy. These receptors were collected from a female donor in good health, enrolled as a control in a pregnancy study. Both conserved end residues are part of each CDR3. A D gene is named only where the DNA matches it firmly. A row's size may be missing; if present it is once, few, many or a size class.

TRBJ1-2	TRBV2	-	-	TGTGCCAGCAGCAAGGACATTGACAGCGCGAGAGATGGCTACACCTTC	CASSKDIDSARDGYTF
TRBJ1-1	TRBV4-3	-	TRBD1	TGCGCCAGCAGCCCCGGACAGGCGAACACTGAAGCTTTCTTT	CASSPGQANTEAFF
TRBJ2-7	TRBV13	once	-	TGTGCCAGCAGCACCCGTTCGAGGTCAAAGCAGTACTTC	CASSTRSRSKQYF
TRBJ2-7	TRBV9	-	TRBD2	TGTGCCAGCGGAGAGACTAGCGGTTCGCAGGGCGAGCAGTACTTC	CASGETSGSQGEQYF
TRBJ2-1	TRBV2	-	-	TGTGCCACCTCGAGAGTTGTTAGTGAGCAGTTCTTC	CATSRVVSEQFF
TRBJ1-1	TRBV7-9	-	TRBD1	TGTGCCAGCAGCTTGACGGGACAGGGGGCGATGAACACTGAAGCTTTCTTT	CASSLTGQGAMNTEAFF
TRBJ2-7	TRBV5-4	-	TRBD2	TGTGCCAGCAGCGTACGACTAGCGGGAGACGAGCAGTACTTC	CASSVRLAGDEQYF
TRBJ2-7	TRBV11-2	-	-	TGTGCCAGCAGCTTAGACGCGGGGAGCTCCTACGAGCAGTACTTC	CASSLDAGSSYEQYF
TRBJ2-4	TRBV5-6	-	-	TGTGCCAGCAGCTTAGGGCAGGGTGTTGTAGCCAAAAACATTCAGTACTTC	CASSLGQGVVAKNIQYF
TRBJ2-2	TRBV5-1	-	-	TGCGCCAGCAGCTTCACAACAGGAATCACCGGGGAGCTGTTTTTT	CASSFTTGITGELFF
TRBJ2-2	TRBV14	-	-	TGTGCCAGCAGCCAAGAGGGCCGCACCGGGGAGCTGTTTTTT	CASSQEGRTGELFF
TRBJ1-5	TRBV5-3	once	TRBD1	TGTGCCAGAAGTGTTTGGCAGGGGGACAATCAGCCCCAGCATTTT	CARSVWQGDNQPQHF
TRBJ2-5	TRBV6-5	-	TRBD2	TGTGCCAGCAGTACCGCCGGGACTAGCCAAGAGACCCAGTACTTC	CASSTAGTSQETQYF
TRBJ2-1	TRBV27	-	-	TGTGCCAGCGGCCCCCCCGGGAGTGCCGTGAATGAGCAGTTCTTC	CASGPPGSAVNEQFF
TRBJ1-5	TRBV5-1	once	-	TGCGCCAGCAGCTTGGATCAGGGGAATCAGCCCCAGCATTTT	CASSLDQGNQPQHF
TRBJ2-7	TRBV5-1	-	TRBD2	TGCGCCAGCAGCCCGAGTGGGGGGGACGAGCAGTACTTC	CASSPSGGDEQYF
TRBJ2-3	TRBV6-5	-	TRBD2	TGTGCCAGCAGTAAACTAGCGGGAGGGGCAGATACGCAGTATTTT	CASSKLAGGADTQYF
TRBJ2-1	TRBV19	-	TRBD2	TGTGCCAGTAGTATCACTAGCGGGAGATCCAATGAGCAGTTCTTC	CASSITSGRSNEQFF
TRBJ2-2	TRBV25-1	-	-	TGCGCCAGCCTGGGGGGTCAGGGGGTATACACCGGGGAGCTGTTTTTT	CASLGGQGVYTGELFF
TRBJ2-7	TRBV4-1	once	-	TGCGCCAGCAGCCAAGCTCCGGGGGATGACTACGAGCAGTACTTC	CASSQAPGDDYEQYF
TRBJ2-4	TRBV27	-	TRBD1	TGTGCCAGCAGTGACGCCGGGACAGGGTTAAACATTCAGTACTTC	CASSDAGTGLNIQYF
TRBJ2-3	TRBV4-3	-	-	TGCGCCAGCAGCCAAGATGGAGCGGCGACAGATACGCAGTATTTT	CASSQDGAATDTQYF
TRBJ2-1	TRBV27	-	TRBD1	TGTGCCAGCAGCTCGGGACAGGGGGCGAATGAGCAGTTCTTC	CASSSGQGANEQFF
TRBJ2-1	TRBV27	-	TRBD1	TGTGCCAGCAGCTGGAATCGGAAGGACAGGGTTGATGAGCAGTTCTTC	CASSWNRKDRVDEQFF
TRBJ2-5	TRBV7-9	-	-	TGTGCCAGCAGCTTACGGGAACAGGCAGGAGGGGAGACCCAGTACTTC	CASSLREQAGGETQYF
TRBJ1-1	TRBV2	-	-	TGTGCCAGTGGTCGGGAGGGGATGATGAACACTGAAGCTTTCTTT	CASGREGMMNTEAFF
TRBJ2-7	TRBV7-8	-	-	TGTGCCAGCAGCTTAACTCCGAGCTCCTACGAGCAGTACTTC	CASSLTPSSYEQYF
TRBJ2-7	TRBV30	-	-	TGTGCCTGGAGTCTACCGGGACTTCGCTACGAGCAGTACTTC	CAWSLPGLRYEQYF